A single sample gave rise to the 2 T cell receptor beta chains below, sequenced in a study of brain T cells in children with intractable seizures. This sample's time point: blood from clinic visit 5 months post-surgery; TSC patient then seizure free. Clones were read by immunoSEQ multiplex PCR, and TCRdb kept only the in-frame ones, dropping some. The data contain about 340,000 clones, 93% of them singletons. This specimen was peripheral blood, taken about 5 months after surgery. The receptors here all came from a boy younger than two with tuberous sclerosis and intractable seizures.

The V gene is TRBV6-6, the J gene TRBJ2-2, with D uncertain. V was pared by 8 bases and J by 5 bases, with 3 bases between. Germline V CDR1 and CDR2: MNHNY, SVGAGI (reference sequence). This CDR3 comprises 10 residues. CDR3 DNA sequence: TGTGCCAGCTCGACCGGGGAGCTGTTTTTT. It translates to CASSTGELFF.

V is TRBV19 and J is TRBJ2-1; 8 nucleotides match TRBD1. The germline V gene has CDR1 LNHDA and CDR2 SQIVND (reference sequence). V lost 5 bases, J lost 7 bases, and 4 bases stayed unmatched. The CDR3 is 13 residues long. In DNA form, the CDR3 reads TGTGCCAGTAGTGTGGACAGGGCAAATGAGCAGTTCTTC. Encoded protein: CASSVDRANEQFF.